The T cell receptor beta chain described here comes from a study of identical twins. TCRdb fed the 5' RACE reads into MiXCR, producing one record per CDR3 protein. The table has around 960,000 distinct CDR3 sequences, approximately 13% seen once; the top ten hold 1.5% to 2%. Study conclusions and caveats: Models predicted too little out-of-frame TCR alpha sharing in monozygotic twins. Insertions were reduced in abundant cord blood beta clonotypes but not in memory repertoires. Out-of-frame alpha sequences common to twins were enriched for low generation probability.

This CDR3 is 17 amino acids long. From germline, CDR1 is MGHRA and CDR2 YSYEKL. The V and J ends lost 3 bases and 2 bases respectively, with 17 bases between them. Turning to this clonotype: Antigen: not known.

These sequences were also reported in another study, on yellow fever vaccine responses in identical twins.

This clonotype was sampled from a woman between 18 and 29 years old in good health. The sample comprised PBMCs. V and J are TRBV4-1 and TRBJ1-5; D possibly corresponds to TRBD1 (5 bases). The CDR3 protein is CASSQAVGGEGNQPQHF. CDR3 nucleotide sequence: TGCGCCAGCAGCCAGGCGGTGGGGGGAGAGGGCAATCAGCCCCAGCATTTT.